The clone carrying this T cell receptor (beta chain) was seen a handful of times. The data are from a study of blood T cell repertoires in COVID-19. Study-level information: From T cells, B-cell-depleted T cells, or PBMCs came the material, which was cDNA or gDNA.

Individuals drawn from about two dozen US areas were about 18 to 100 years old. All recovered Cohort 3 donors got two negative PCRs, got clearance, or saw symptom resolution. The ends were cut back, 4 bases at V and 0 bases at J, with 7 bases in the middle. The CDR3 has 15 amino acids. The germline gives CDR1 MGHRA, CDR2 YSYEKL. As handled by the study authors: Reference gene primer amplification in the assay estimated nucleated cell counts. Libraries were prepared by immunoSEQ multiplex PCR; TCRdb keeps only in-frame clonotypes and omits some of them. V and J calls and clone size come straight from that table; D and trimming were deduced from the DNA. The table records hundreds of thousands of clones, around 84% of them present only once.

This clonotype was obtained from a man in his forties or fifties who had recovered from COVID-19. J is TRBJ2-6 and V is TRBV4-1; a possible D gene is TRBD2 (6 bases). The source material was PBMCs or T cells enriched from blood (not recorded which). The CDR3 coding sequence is TGCGCCAGCAGCCGGGGGGACTCTGGGGCCAACGTCCTGACTTTC. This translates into CASSRGDSGANVLTF.